These 20 T cell receptor beta chains were all obtained from the same sample, sequenced in a study of blood T cell repertoires in COVID-19. Only in-frame clones appear in the TCRdb table, and some are missing; sequencing was by immunoSEQ multiplex PCR. The data hold tens of thousands of clones, with 65% to 85% observed a single time. The sequencing input was peripheral blood. These receptors were obtained from a man at least 80 years old with COVID-19, enrolled during active disease.

This clone was seen just once. The chain carries TRBV5-4 and TRBJ1-2; 9 nucleotides agree with TRBD1. Trimming took 2 bases from V and 1 from J; bases not matched to a gene: 9. Germline V gene sequence: CDR1 SGHNT, CDR2 YYREEE (reference sequence). The CDR3 is made up of 17 amino acids. The CDR3 DNA reads as TGTGCCAGCAGCTTTATCGTTTTGACAGGGGGTAACTATGGCTACACCTTC. Amino acids: CASSFIVLTGGNYGYTF.

The rearrangement links TRBV7-3 to TRBJ2-3, with D maybe TRBD2 (6 bases). V lost 8 bases and J lost 2, with 17 bases in between. The CDR3 spans 15 residues. From germline, CDR1 is SGHTA and CDR2 FQGTGA. The CDR3, as DNA: TGTGCCAGCCGGGGCGGGGCGGGAACCACAGATACGCAGTATTTT. As protein: CASRGGAGTTDTQYF.

V gene TRBV6-5 combines with J gene TRBJ1-2; 7 nucleotides match TRBD1. The germline V gene has CDR1 MNHEY and CDR2 SVGAGI. This CDR3 contains 15 residues. V lost 3 bases, J lost 4 bases, and 8 bases stayed unmatched. The CDR3 here is CASSYGTEYIYGYTF. CDR3 nucleotides: TGTGCCAGCAGTTATGGGACAGAATATATCTATGGCTACACCTTC.

J is TRBJ2-5 and V is TRBV9, with D possibly being TRBD2 (6 bases). Trimming shortened V by 1 base and J by 5 bases, and 15 bases separated the two germline ends. The CDR3 totals 15 residues. The germline V gene has CDR1 SGDLS and CDR2 YYNGEE. CDR3 sequence (DNA): TGTGCCAGCAGCGTAAGGACCGGGACTCACGAGACCCAGTACTTC. Protein sequence: CASSVRTGTHETQYF.

CDR3 nucleotides: TGCGCCAGCAGCCAAAACCCCGAGCCTCTCTCTGGAAACACCATATATTTT. This translates into CASSQNPEPLSGNTIYF. The J gene is TRBJ1-3, the V gene TRBV4-3; D remains ambiguous. This CDR3 contains 17 residues. The ends were cut back, 2 bases at V and 0 bases at J, with 14 bases in the middle. The germline V gene encodes CDR1 LGHNA and CDR2 YSLEER.

This rearrangement joins TRBV11-2 to TRBJ1-5, with D unclear. The germline V gene has CDR1 SGHAT and CDR2 FQNNGV. There are 15 residues in the CDR3. V lost 0 bases, J lost 6 bases, and 12 bases lay in between. DNA for the CDR3: TGTGCCAGCAGCTTAGACGCCGGGGAGGGTCAGCCCCAGCATTTT. Translated, it gives CASSLDAGEGQPQHF.

The rearrangement uses TRBV28 and TRBJ1-1; D not resolved. Germline V gene data show CDR1 as MDHEN and CDR2 as SYDVKM. V gave up 10 bases and J gave up 4 bases, with 13 bases separating them. This CDR3 contains 12 residues. The CDR3 region is CAISLRGTEAFF. As DNA, the CDR3 is TGTGCCATCTCCCTTCGGGGCACTGAAGCTTTCTTT.

The chain uses TRBV30 and TRBJ1-5, with no clear D. CDR1 is GTSNPN and CDR2 is SVGIG in the germline V gene (reference sequence). The ends were cut back, 5 bases at V and 8 bases at J, with 22 bases in the middle. The CDR3 extends over 15 amino acids. The CDR3 DNA reads TGTGCCTGGGGTAGACCCTCCGGGGAAAACAAGCCCCAGCATTTT. Translating gives CAWGRPSGENKPQHF. The full variable domain, its missing parts supplied by reference TRBV30 and TRBJ1-5, is SQTIHQWPATLVQPVGSPLSLECTVEGTSNPNLYWYRQAAGRGLQLLFYSVGIGQISSEVPQNLSASRPQDRQFILSSKKLLLSDSGFYLCAWGRPSGENKPQHFGDGTRLSIL.

The CDR3 reads CATSDPGRGGVETQYF. For the CDR3, the DNA is TGTGCCACCAGTGATCCCGGAAGAGGGGGCGTAGAGACCCAGTACTTC. The rearrangement links TRBV24-1 to TRBJ2-5; 7 nucleotides match TRBD1. Germline V CDR1 and CDR2: KGHDR, SFDVKD. The trim removed 3 bases at V and 4 bases at J, leaving 10 bases unmatched. CDR3 size: 16 residues.

This clone was counted a single time. The chain links TRBV7-2 to TRBJ2-1; D is unclear. The germline gives CDR1 SGHTA, CDR2 FQGNSA. V was trimmed by 1 base and J by 6 bases, leaving 7 bases between them. The CDR3 runs to 13 residues. This CDR3 is CASSLEEVNEQFF. The CDR3 DNA is TGTGCCAGCAGCTTAGAAGAGGTCAATGAGCAGTTCTTC.

J is TRBJ2-3 and V is TRBV7-2, with 12 bases aligning to TRBD2. This CDR3 is 15 amino acids long. The germline CDR1 and CDR2 sequences are SGHTA and FQGNSA. With V trimmed by 0 bases and J by 14 bases, 9 bases remained unmatched. The CDR3: CASSLAATSGGRPYF. The CDR3, as DNA: TGTGCCAGCAGCTTAGCGGCAACTAGCGGGGGGAGGCCGTATTTT.

The chain has TRBV28 and TRBJ2-1, with D possibly being TRBD1 (6 bases). CDR3 length: 14 residues. The germline V gene has CDR1 MDHEN and CDR2 SYDVKM. The ends were cut back, 3 bases at V and 5 bases at J, with 11 bases in the middle. The CDR3 DNA sequence: TGTGCCAGCAGTTTTCCGGGACATCACAATGAGCAGTTCTTC. It specifies CASSFPGHHNEQFF.

The chain has TRBV6-5 and TRBJ1-1; D perhaps matches TRBD1 (6 bases). The V gene lost 2 bases and the J gene lost 1 base, with 11 bases spanning the gap. The CDR3 loop spans 15 amino acids. The germline V gene encodes CDR1 MNHEY and CDR2 SVGAGI. The CDR3 DNA sequence: TGTGCCAGCAGTTACGATATGACAGGGAACACTGAAGCTTTCTTT. Its protein product is CASSYDMTGNTEAFF.

In nucleotides, the CDR3 is TGTGCCAGCACTGGCCGGGGGAACACTGAAGCTTTCTTT. Protein: CASTGRGNTEAFF. The rearrangement joins TRBV2 to TRBJ1-1; no clear D gene. The CDR3 extends over 13 amino acids. Per germline, CDR1 SNHLY and CDR2 FYNNEI. The V end was cut by 7 bases, the J end by 1 base, with 10 bases between.

This clone was observed once. V usage is TRBV28 and J usage is TRBJ2-7, with D perhaps matching TRBD2 (5 bases). The germline gives CDR1 MDHEN, CDR2 SYDVKM. V gave up 5 bases and J gave up 2 bases, with 7 bases separating them. This CDR3 region has 12 residues. CDR3 bases: TGTGCCAGCAGTCCGGGGACCTACGAGCAGTACTTC. As protein: CASSPGTYEQYF.

This chain links TRBV28 with TRBJ2-7, with 8 nucleotides matching TRBD2. V trimming: 3 bases; J trimming: 1 base; junction bases outside the gene matches: 8. The CDR3 is made up of 16 amino acids. The germline gives CDR1 MDHEN, CDR2 SYDVKM. In DNA, the CDR3 is TGTGCCAGCAGTTTTAGGAGCGGGAGCGATTCCTACGAGCAGTACGTC. Its translation: CASSFRSGSDSYEQYV.

The count of this clone is one. Here the CDR3 DNA reads TGCGCCAGCAGCCAAGCTTTTACCAGGGCATACTATGGCTACACCTTC. This translates into CASSQAFTRAYYGYTF. This sequence joins TRBV4-3 and TRBJ1-2; D may be TRBD1 (5 bases). The CDR3 is 16 amino acids. CDR1 and CDR2 from the germline V gene are LGHNA and YSLEER. Trimming left V 1 base short and J 3 bases short, with 15 bases between.

The chain employs TRBV24-1 and TRBJ1-5; D not resolved. This CDR3 has 12 residues. V lost 1 base to trimming and J lost 9 bases, with 6 bases between them. Looked up from germline, CDR1 is KGHDR and CDR2 is SFDVKD. The DNA for the CDR3 is TGTGCCACCAGTGATTTTGGCTTGCCCCAGCATTTT. Translating gives CATSDFGLPQHF.

Only a few counts were recorded for this clone. V gene TRBV19 combines with J gene TRBJ1-2, with D uncertain. The germline CDR1 and CDR2 sequences are LNHDA and SQIVND (reference sequence). The CDR3 has 8 residues. The CDR3, as DNA: TGTCGAGGGCATGGCTACACCTTC. It translates to CRGHGYTF.

The gene calls are TRBV4-3 and TRBJ2-2, with 7 bases matching TRBD2. The CDR3 is made up of 16 amino acids. Germline V gene sequence: CDR1 LGHNA, CDR2 YSLEER. J lost 4 bases, V lost 3 bases, and 8 bases had no gene match. The CDR3 bases are TGCGCCAGCAGCCAGGCTAGCGGTAGTTTCACCGGGGAGCTGTTTTTT. The encoded protein is CASSQASGSFTGELFF.